A single sample gave rise to the 9 T cell receptor beta chains below, sequenced in a study of T-cell reconstitution after alpha-beta-depleted transplantation in children. Unique molecular identifiers were incorporated during preparation of the TCRbeta library. Using its own MiXCR run on the PCR reads, TCRdb lists one record per CDR3 protein. The table records hundreds of thousands of distinct CDR3 sequences, 10% to 15% of them present only once. Here the sequenced sample was PBMCs, mostly from graft donor cells, taken 360 days after TCRalphabeta/CD19-depleted stem cell transplant. The receptors originated from a male patient between 5 and 17 years old who had a stem cell transplant for acute myeloid leukemia, so the T cells may come from the graft donor.

This chain uses TRBV7-9 with TRBJ2-7; D remains ambiguous. This CDR3 is built from 12 residues. Per the germline V gene, CDR1 is SEHNR and CDR2 is FQNEAQ (reference sequence). Trimming stripped 0 bases from V and 2 bases from J, with 2 bases between. CDR3 protein: CASSLATYEQYF. The CDR3 DNA reads TGTGCCAGCAGCTTAGCCACCTACGAGCAGTACTTC.

The chain is built from TRBV4-3 and TRBJ2-3; TRBD1 aligns across 7 bases. V was pared by 3 bases and J by 1 base, with 7 bases of the junction left unmatched. Germline values: CDR1 LGHNA, CDR2 YSLEER. The CDR3 runs to 16 residues. CDR3 amino acids: CASSHARGGGTDTQYF. The DNA for the CDR3 is TGCGCCAGCAGCCATGCCCGAGGGGGCGGCACAGATACGCAGTATTTT.

This clonotype was observed at least ten times. V usage is TRBV29-1 and J usage is TRBJ2-6; a possible D gene is TRBD1 (5 bases). This CDR3 contains 12 residues. CDR1 and CDR2 (germline): SQVTM, ANQGSEA. V was pared by 0 bases and J by 13 bases, with 10 bases between. The chain's CDR3 is CSVEEANRVLTF. The CDR3 DNA sequence: TGCAGCGTTGAAGAGGCTAACAGGGTCCTGACTTTC.

V is TRBV30 and J is TRBJ1-2; 7 nucleotides line up with TRBD1. V was pared by 2 bases and J by 4 bases, with 10 bases of the junction left unmatched. Germline CDR1 GTSNPN, CDR2 SVGIG (reference sequence). There are 15 residues in the CDR3. The CDR3: CAWSYSQGGIYGYTF. In DNA form, the CDR3 reads TGTGCCTGGAGTTACTCCCAGGGGGGGATCTATGGCTACACCTTC.

This rearrangement joins TRBV25-1 to TRBJ2-7, with 13 bases that match TRBD2. V dropped 4 bases and J dropped 5; count of bases not matched to a gene: 11. This CDR3 is 17 amino acids long. Germline values: CDR1 MGHDK, CDR2 SYGVNS. Here the CDR3 DNA reads TGTGCCAGCAGTGGTCCTAAGGGACTAGCGGGAATCAACGAGCAGTACTTC. It yields the protein CASSGPKGLAGINEQYF.

This clonotype was recorded at least ten times. This chain links TRBV15 with TRBJ2-3; tentative D call: TRBD2 (6 bases). V dropped 0 bases and J dropped 6 bases, with 16 bases sitting between them. Germline loops: CDR1 LNHNV, CDR2 YYDKDF (reference sequence). The CDR3 is 16 amino acids. CDR3 sequence: CATSRDIGGQDDTQYF. The CDR3 coding sequence is TGTGCCACCAGCAGAGATATAGGAGGGCAAGACGATACGCAGTATTTT.

The chain uses TRBV6-4 and TRBJ1-1, with D hard to call. Germline-derived CDR1 and CDR2 are MRHNA and SNTAGT. Trimming removed 6 bases at V and 0 bases at J, with 11 bases between. The CDR3 loop spans 14 amino acids. Here the CDR3 reads CASRRRGMNTEAFF. The CDR3 coding sequence is TGTGCCAGCAGGCGTCGAGGGATGAACACTGAAGCTTTCTTT.

The chain combines TRBV7-2 with TRBJ2-3; the match to TRBD1 covers 8 bases. Germline V gives CDR1 SGHTA, CDR2 FQGNSA. This CDR3 comprises 15 residues. V gave up 2 bases and J gave up 6 bases; unmatched junction bases: 7. The CDR3: CASSLTGGVVDTQYF. In DNA, the CDR3 is TGTGCCAGCAGCTTAACAGGGGGTGTGGTGGATACGCAGTATTTT.

This chain joins TRBV11-1 and TRBJ2-7; 12 nucleotides agree with TRBD2. Germline lookup yields CDR1 SGHAT and CDR2 FQDESV (reference sequence). CDR3 size: 15 residues. Unmatched junction bases numbered 5, after V lost 5 bases and J lost 3 bases. CDR3 DNA sequence: TGTGCCAGCAGCACGGGACTAGCGGGCCTCTACGAGCAGTACTTC. This encodes CASSTGLAGLYEQYF.